This T cell receptor (beta chain) was obtained from a study of cytotoxic CD8 clonotypes in ibrutinib-treated CLL (dated by TCRdb to the early 2020s). With respect to the entire study: In this cohort, 15 patients were treatment-naive and some 10 were relapsed/refractory, while approximately 18 had unmutated IGHV. Responses were partial in about 25 patients and complete in 2; after median about 70 months follow-up, some 14 stayed in remission and about 12 progressed. Response samples were taken after a median of 12 months on treatment, ranging from roughly 6 to 36 months. Samples averaged roughly 280,000 productive templates and some 91,000 productive rearrangements. Longitudinal samples were available for 26 of the 86 trial participants. Cryopreserved peripheral blood mononuclear cells were collected at three points: before therapy, at response, and at either sustained remission or disease progression. Patients were still on ibrutinib when every remission and progressive disease sample was collected. Overall study outcomes, separate from this receptor: Public clonotypes were found to be uncommon and were observed to contract or remain stable during treatment; the increase in clonality was shown to reflect expansion of private clonotypes at ibrutinib response. Sustained-remission and progressing patients did not have matched sampling times, and lymph node repertoires were not examined. Baseline clonality exceeded that of age-matched healthy donors and correlated strongly with circulating CD8+ T-cell counts. Clonality rose at ibrutinib response, remained stable during sustained remission, and dropped back toward baseline at progression.

According to the germline V gene (reference sequence), CDR1 reads SGHNT and CDR2 reads YYREEE. Including the terminal cysteine and phenylalanine, the CDR3 comprises 16 residues. Of all the DNA, just the CDR3 is kept, 48 bases in frame from base 1. The germline V end is reduced by 4 bases and the J end by 1 base; junction bases left unmatched: 6. Each clonotype received, on average, roughly 9.6x coverage in deep resolution sequencing performed on a MiSeq, where the target depth lay between 1 in 1 million and 1 in 200,000 T cells. The immunoSEQ hsTCRB Kit was used to generate the TCR beta libraries. Per the authors' processing: Data were analyzed with ImmunoSEQ Data Assistant and ImmunoSEQ Analyzer, with V, D and J genes assigned per IMGT definitions. Clonality, which ranges from 0 to 1, was calculated as one minus the normalized Shannon entropy of productive rearrangement frequencies. Public clonotype analysis was restricted to overrepresented clonotypes comprising at least 0.05% of each patient's repertoire. Approximately 12 age-matched healthy donor repertoires from immuneACCESS were used as controls for clonality. TCRdb retrieved this table from immuneACCESS and kept in-frame rearrangements only. Not all clones are present; in checked studies, unresolved V genes account for under half, and no reason is known for the remainder. That table is the source of V, J and clone size, and D and trimming were worked out from the DNA. The sample records approximately 200,000 clones, approximately 68% of which are singletons. Around an eighth of the sample lies in the top ten.

The time point label corresponds to: approximately 2 years on ibrutinib. For TCR beta library preparation, approximately 2 micrograms of genomic DNA was extracted from cryopreserved PBMCs. High-throughput TCR beta sequencing was performed on longitudinal blood samples from CLL patients receiving ibrutinib monotherapy. Patients were enrolled in a phase 2 open-label single-center ibrutinib monotherapy trial. About this clone: Its antigen remains unidentified. No base quality information exists; no much larger clone differs at one position.

The chain employs TRBV5-4 and TRBJ2-7; the junction holds 12 bases that match TRBD1. The origin of this receptor is a human donor with chronic lymphocytic leukemia. Material: PBMCs, obtained after 24 months of ibrutinib treatment. The DNA reads as follows: TGTGCCAGCAGCCCGGGACAGGGGGCCGAATCCTACGAGCAGTACTTC. Translated, this gives CASSPGQGAESYEQYF.